Listed below are T cell receptor beta chains from one sample, sequenced in a study of cytomegalovirus exposure and HLA in healthy donors. Only in-frame clones appear in the TCRdb table, and some are missing; sequencing was by immunoSEQ multiplex PCR. The sample yields roughly 90,000 clones, around four fifths seen once. The sequencing sample was made of PBMCs. All receptors derive from a man aged 25 to 45 in good health and CMV-seronegative. CDR3s include the opening cysteine and the closing phenylalanine or tryptophan. A D gene is named only where the DNA matches it firmly.

cdr3_aa,cdr3_nt,j_call,d_call,v_call
CASRPRTGDGYTF,TGTGCCAGCAGACCCCGGACAGGGGATGGCTACACCTTC,TRBJ1-2,TRBD1,TRBV7-2
CASRLGAVDSQETQYF,TGCGCCAGCAGATTGGGCGCTGTGGACAGCCAAGAGACCCAGTACTTC,TRBJ2-5,NA,TRBV5-1
CASSPRRAETQYF,TGTGCCAGCTCACCACGGAGAGCAGAGACCCAGTACTTC,TRBJ2-5,NA,TRBV18
CASNRGGYNEQFF,TGTGCCAGTAATAGGGGGGGTTACAATGAGCAGTTCTTC,TRBJ2-1,NA,TRBV19
CASSLDRGQLPNTEAFF,TGTGCCAGCAGCTTAGACCGGGGACAGCTCCCGAACACTGAAGCTTTCTTT,TRBJ1-1,TRBD1,TRBV11-2
CASSRGQAEGYTF,TGTGCCAGCAGCCGCGGACAGGCGGAGGGCTACACCTTC,TRBJ1-2,TRBD1,TRBV7-3
CASSQSARSSGNTIYF,TGTGCCAGCAGCCAATCAGCACGGAGCTCTGGAAACACCATATATTTT,TRBJ1-3,NA,TRBV16
CAISPPKTGAYGYTF,TGTGCCATCAGCCCCCCGAAAACAGGGGCCTATGGCTACACCTTC,TRBJ1-2,TRBD1,TRBV10-3
CASSIDSGETQYF,TGTGCCAGTAGTATAGATTCAGGGGAGACCCAGTACTTC,TRBJ2-5,NA,TRBV19
CASSEFRYNEQFF,TGTGCCAGCAGTGAATTTAGATACAATGAGCAGTTCTTC,TRBJ2-1,NA,TRBV25-1
CASSSDSYNEQFF,TGTGCCAGCAGCTCAGACAGTTACAATGAGCAGTTCTTC,TRBJ2-1,NA,TRBV7-9
CASSEPPRGLAGAETQYF,TGCGCCAGCAGTGAACCGCCTCGGGGACTAGCCGGGGCGGAGACCCAGTACTTC,TRBJ2-5,TRBD2,TRBV10-1
CASSWPSGKNNEQFF,TGCGCCAGCAGCTGGCCTAGCGGGAAAAACAATGAGCAGTTCTTC,TRBJ2-1,TRBD2,TRBV5-1
CASNPEAGSGTDTQYF,TGTGCCAGCAATCCCGAAGCGGGGTCTGGCACAGATACGCAGTATTTT,TRBJ2-3,TRBD2,TRBV5-4
CASSLFTGLSGYTF,TGTGCCAGCAGCTTATTTACAGGGTTGAGTGGCTACACCTTC,TRBJ1-2,NA,TRBV7-2
CASSSLAGGAEQYF,TGTGCCAGCAGTTCCCTAGCGGGAGGAGCCGAGCAGTACTTC,TRBJ2-7,TRBD2,TRBV6-5
CASSEAGRNQPQHF,TGTGCCAGCAGTGAAGCTGGCCGCAATCAGCCCCAGCATTTT,TRBJ1-5,NA,TRBV6-1
CASSFQGKTYEQYF,TGTGCCAGCAGCTTTCAGGGGAAGACCTACGAGCAGTACTTC,TRBJ2-7,NA,TRBV7-2
CASELGGSNYEQYF,TGTGCCTCCGAATTGGGGGGATCTAACTACGAGCAGTACTTC,TRBJ2-7,NA,TRBV6-1
CASSFSSTDTQYF,TGTGCCAGCAGCTTCTCTTCCACAGATACGCAGTATTTT,TRBJ2-3,NA,TRBV7-9
CASSPGRRQPQHF,TGTGCCAGCAGCCCGGGAAGGCGTCAGCCCCAGCATTTT,TRBJ1-5,NA,TRBV27
CASSYSGLAGLNEQFF,TGTGCCAGCAGTTACTCCGGACTAGCGGGACTCAATGAGCAGTTCTTC,TRBJ2-1,TRBD2,TRBV6-5
CASSLAGGGPDTQYF,TGTGCCAGCAGCTTGGCGGGAGGCGGACCAGATACGCAGTATTTT,TRBJ2-3,TRBD2,TRBV5-7
CASSLRGRPFQTQYF,TGTGCCAGCAGTCTAAGGGGAAGACCATTTCAGACCCAGTACTTC,TRBJ2-5,NA,TRBV7-8
CASSDRDRGQYF,TGTGCCAGCAGTGACCGAGACAGGGGGCAGTATTTT,TRBJ2-3,TRBD1,TRBV2